The 14 T cell receptor beta chains reported below all come from one sample, sequenced in a study of T-cell reconstitution after alpha-beta-depleted transplantation in children. The library targeted TCRbeta and was prepared with unique molecular identifiers. MiXCR, applied by TCRdb to the PCR reads, yields one record per CDR3 protein. The repertoire holds 600,000 or so distinct CDR3 sequences, with 23% as singletons. The sample consisted of PBMCs, mostly from graft donor cells, taken 360 days after TCRalphabeta/CD19-depleted stem cell transplant. These receptors all come from a boy under two years old who had a stem cell transplant for acute myeloid leukemia, so the T cells may come from the graft donor.

Ten or more counts support this clonotype. This chain connects TRBV12-3 or TRBV12-4 to TRBJ2-6; D remains ambiguous. The V and J ends lost 5 bases and 1 base respectively, with 3 bases between them. The CDR3 is made up of 13 amino acids. The CDR3 sequence is CASSISGANVLTF. The CDR3 DNA is TGTGCCAGCAGTATATCTGGGGCCAACGTCCTGACTTTC.

This clonotype was seen ten or more times. Sequence at one end of the junction differs from germline and may be a read error. The genes are TRBV5-5 and TRBJ2-5, with unresolved D. The CDR3 has 9 amino acids. CDR1 and CDR2 (germline): SGHKS, YYEKEE (reference sequence). The CDR3 region is CASSPEENF. For the CDR3, the DNA is TGTGCCAGCAGCCCGGAAGAGAACTTC.

The chain recombines TRBV10-3 with TRBJ1-6; the D is unclear. CDR3 size: 12 residues. Germline V gene sequence: CDR1 ENHRY, CDR2 SYGVKD. The germline V and J ends were trimmed by 4 bases and 9 bases, with 7 bases remaining between them. The CDR3 is CAISGEGSPLHF. CDR3 DNA sequence: TGTGCCATCAGTGGGGAGGGTTCACCCCTCCACTTT.

This clonotype was detected only a few times. The rearrangement links TRBV20-1 to TRBJ2-6; D may be TRBD1 or TRBD2 (6 bases each). The length of the CDR3 is 20 residues. Trimming left V 2 bases short and J 0 bases short, with 23 bases between. The germline V gene encodes CDR1 DFQATT and CDR2 SNEGSKA (reference sequence). The CDR3 here is CSARPPMGGILDSGANVLTF. In DNA, the CDR3 is TGCAGTGCTAGACCCCCCATGGGGGGCATATTGGACTCTGGGGCCAACGTCCTGACTTTC.

The chain couples TRBV27 to TRBJ1-4; the D is unclear. Germline CDR1 reads MNHEY; CDR2 reads SMNVEV (reference sequence). Trimming took 4 bases from V and 0 from J, leaving 6 bases between them. The CDR3 runs 14 residues. The CDR3 DNA reads TGTGCCAGCAGTTCGGAAGCAACTAATGAAAAACTGTTTTTT. Translated: CASSSEATNEKLFF.

This clonotype was counted only a few times. The chain has TRBV4-3 and TRBJ2-2, with D possibly matching TRBD2 (6 bases). Germline V CDR1 and CDR2: LGHNA, YSLEER. CDR3 size: 14 residues. The germline V and J ends were trimmed by 5 bases and 1 base, with 8 bases remaining between them. CDR3 residues: CASSSGENTGELFF. The CDR3 region has the DNA TGCGCCAGCAGCTCGGGAGAGAACACCGGGGAGCTGTTTTTT.

The chain combines TRBV4-2 with TRBJ2-2, with D uncertain. This CDR3 contains 16 residues. The germline gives CDR1 LGHNA, CDR2 YNFKEQ. Trimming removed 4 bases at V and 2 bases at J, with 14 bases between. The CDR3 region has the DNA TGTGCCAGCAGCCTAGGACCAACCGAAAACACCGGGGAGCTGTTTTTT. Translating gives CASSLGPTENTGELFF.

This clonotype appeared many times. This rearrangement joins TRBV11-2 to TRBJ1-1; D unclear. V was trimmed by 0 bases and J by 4 bases, leaving 12 bases between them. Germline V lookup: CDR1 SGHAT, CDR2 FQNNGV. CDR3 length: 15 residues. The CDR3 is CASSLDLLESTEAFF. The CDR3 nucleotides are TGTGCCAGCAGCTTAGATCTGCTAGAGAGCACTGAAGCTTTCTTT.

The sample holds many counts of this clonotype. This chain connects TRBV5-4 to TRBJ1-1, with D uncertain. The V gene lost 2 bases and the J gene lost 0 bases, with 11 bases spanning the gap. The V gene's germline CDR1 is SGHNT and CDR2 YYREEE (reference sequence). This CDR3 is 15 amino acids long. CDR3 sequence reads: CASSLPGIMNTEAFF. In nucleotides, the CDR3 is TGTGCCAGCAGCTTACCTGGGATAATGAACACTGAAGCTTTCTTT.

This clonotype has only a few counts. J is TRBJ2-3 and V is TRBV12-3 or TRBV12-4; D not resolved. V lost 3 bases and J lost 1, with 11 bases in between. CDR3 length: 15 amino acids. As DNA, the CDR3 is TGTGCCAGCAGTTTTCCGGGCCCGGGCACAGATACGCAGTATTTT. This codes for CASSFPGPGTDTQYF.

This clonotype was seen only a few times. The J gene is TRBJ2-3, the V gene TRBV4-2; 15 bases match TRBD2. The CDR3 loop spans 22 amino acids. Germline CDR1 is LGHNA and CDR2 is YNFKEQ. The V and J ends lost 0 bases and 4 bases, in that order; junction bases with no gene match: 17. As DNA, the CDR3 is TGTGCCAGCAGCCAAGACGTCCGCCCGGGACTAGCGGGGGGTACACAATCAGATACGCAGTATTTT. Amino acids: CASSQDVRPGLAGGTQSDTQYF.

The chain has TRBV12-3 or TRBV12-4 and TRBJ1-4; TRBD1 might be the D (5 bases). Trimming cost V 6 bases and J 3 bases, with 11 bases left between them. This CDR3 has 14 amino acids. CDR3 sequence reads: CASRFGAANEKLFF. CDR3 coding DNA: TGTGCCAGCAGATTCGGGGCGGCTAATGAAAAACTGTTTTTT.

The V call is TRBV20-1, the J call TRBJ2-7, with 7 bases matching TRBD2. CDR1 and CDR2 (germline): DFQATT, SNEGSKA (reference sequence). The J segment lost 1 base and the V segment lost 6 bases, leaving 3 bases of the junction unmatched. This CDR3 is built from 12 residues. Here the CDR3 DNA reads TGCAGTGCGCGGGACTATTCCTACGAGCAGTACGTC. Translating gives CSARDYSYEQYV.

The table lists this clonotype with a few counts. V usage is TRBV21-1 and J usage is TRBJ2-3. TRBV21-1 is termed a pseudogene. The CDR3 runs to 13 residues. CDR3 sequence reads: CASSKRRLDTQYF. The CDR3 region has the DNA TGTGCCAGCAGCAAAAGGAGACTAGACACGCAGTATTTT.